The rows below give T cell receptor beta chains drawn from one sample of a study of T cell responses to AZD1222 COVID-19 vaccine. Profiled with immunoSEQ multiplex PCR; TCRdb holds only in-frame clones, not every one. Seen here are approximately 100,000 clones, around nine tenths observed once, and the top ten hold 9% to 15%. Specimen: peripheral blood, collected on day 0 of AZD1222 vaccination. The receptors shown here come from an adult in good health. Both conserved end residues are part of each CDR3. The D gene is left open where the match is weak. Expanded clones are given a class, and other clones once, few, many or no size at all.

d_call: TRBD2; v_call: TRBV10-3; clone_size: NA; j_call: TRBJ2-5; cdr3_aa: CAISEILAETQYF; cdr3_nt: TGTGCCATCAGTGAGATACTAGCGGAGACCCAGTACTTC
d_call: TRBD1; v_call: TRBV4-3; clone_size: NA; j_call: TRBJ1-2; cdr3_aa: CASSEGDRTYGYTF; cdr3_nt: TGCGCCAGCAGCGAAGGGGACAGGACCTATGGCTACACCTTC
d_call: TRBD1; v_call: TRBV6-5; clone_size: NA; j_call: TRBJ1-1; cdr3_aa: CASRTLSGGTEAFF; cdr3_nt: TGTGCCAGCAGAACATTGTCAGGGGGAACTGAAGCTTTCTTT
d_call: TRBD1; v_call: TRBV25-1; clone_size: NA; j_call: TRBJ2-7; cdr3_aa: CASAGTGTYEQYF; cdr3_nt: TGTGCCAGCGCCGGGACAGGGACCTACGAGCAGTACTTC
d_call: TRBD2; v_call: TRBV7-3; clone_size: NA; j_call: TRBJ2-1; cdr3_aa: CASSPGLAGVNEQFF; cdr3_nt: TGTGCCAGCAGCCCCGGACTAGCGGGAGTCAATGAGCAGTTCTTC
d_call: NA; v_call: TRBV7-3; clone_size: NA; j_call: TRBJ2-6; cdr3_aa: CASSPEGVSGANVLTF; cdr3_nt: TGTGCCAGCAGCCCAGAGGGGGTCTCTGGGGCCAACGTCCTGACTTTC
d_call: NA; v_call: TRBV14; clone_size: few; j_call: TRBJ1-5; cdr3_aa: CASQRDSNQPQHF; cdr3_nt: TGTGCCAGCCAGCGAGATAGCAATCAGCCCCAGCATTTT
d_call: TRBD1; v_call: TRBV7-6; clone_size: NA; j_call: TRBJ2-2; cdr3_aa: CASSPQTGGTGELFF; cdr3_nt: TGTGCCAGCAGCCCCCAGACAGGGGGGACCGGGGAGCTGTTTTTT
d_call: TRBD2; v_call: TRBV28; clone_size: NA; j_call: TRBJ2-2; cdr3_aa: CASRTSGSMAGELFF; cdr3_nt: TGTGCCAGCAGGACTAGCGGGAGTATGGCCGGGGAGCTGTTTTTT
d_call: TRBD2; v_call: TRBV10-3; clone_size: once; j_call: TRBJ2-3; cdr3_aa: CAISGQGLGTSGGRDTQYF; cdr3_nt: TGTGCCATCAGCGGACAGGGCTTGGGGACTAGCGGGGGGAGAGATACGCAGTATTTT
d_call: NA; v_call: TRBV6-5; clone_size: few; j_call: TRBJ2-1; cdr3_aa: CASRGYNEQFF; cdr3_nt: TGTGCCAGTAGGGGTTACAATGAGCAGTTCTTC
d_call: TRBD2; v_call: TRBV19; clone_size: once; j_call: TRBJ2-1; cdr3_aa: CASSIARETSYNEQFF; cdr3_nt: TGTGCCAGTAGTATAGCGCGGGAGACGTCCTACAATGAGCAGTTCTTC
d_call: NA; v_call: TRBV18; clone_size: NA; j_call: TRBJ2-7; cdr3_aa: CASSSGVEQYF; cdr3_nt: TGTGCCAGCTCTTCAGGGGTCGAGCAGTACTTC
d_call: NA; v_call: TRBV7-2; clone_size: NA; j_call: TRBJ2-2; cdr3_aa: CASSLSTGELFF; cdr3_nt: TGTGCCAGCAGCTTATCGACCGGGGAGCTGTTTTTT
d_call: TRBD2; v_call: TRBV6-4; clone_size: NA; j_call: TRBJ2-7; cdr3_aa: CASSVGAGGAQTSYEQYF; cdr3_nt: TGTGCCAGCAGTGTTGGAGCGGGAGGGGCTCAAACTTCCTACGAGCAGTACTTC
d_call: NA; v_call: TRBV11-3; clone_size: once; j_call: TRBJ2-5; cdr3_aa: CASSAPEGPETQYF; cdr3_nt: TGTGCCAGCAGCGCCCCCGAGGGCCCAGAGACCCAGTACTTC
d_call: NA; v_call: TRBV18; clone_size: NA; j_call: TRBJ2-1; cdr3_aa: CASSPWGTLDNEQFF; cdr3_nt: TGTGCCAGCTCACCATGGGGGACCCTAGACAATGAGCAGTTCTTC
d_call: TRBD2; v_call: TRBV3-1/TRBV3-2; clone_size: NA; j_call: TRBJ2-5; cdr3_aa: CASSLTSGQETQYF; cdr3_nt: TGTGCCAGCAGCCTTACTAGCGGTCAAGAGACCCAGTACTTC
d_call: TRBD1; v_call: TRBV24-1; clone_size: NA; j_call: TRBJ2-7; cdr3_aa: CATSDSGGREQYF; cdr3_nt: TGTGCCACCAGTGATTCAGGGGGCAGGGAGCAGTACTTC
d_call: NA; v_call: TRBV28; clone_size: NA; j_call: TRBJ1-2; cdr3_aa: CASSSGAYEDYGYTF; cdr3_nt: TGTGCCAGCAGCTCGGGGGCCTATGAGGACTATGGCTACACCTTC
d_call: TRBD1; v_call: TRBV7-3; clone_size: NA; j_call: TRBJ2-7; cdr3_aa: CASSLGTGTGVYEQYF; cdr3_nt: TGTGCCAGCAGCTTAGGAACCGGGACAGGGGTCTACGAGCAGTACTTC
d_call: NA; v_call: TRBV24-1; clone_size: NA; j_call: TRBJ2-1; cdr3_aa: CATSDTANSYNEQFF; cdr3_nt: TGTGCCACCAGTGACACAGCGAACTCCTACAATGAGCAGTTCTTC
d_call: NA; v_call: TRBV19; clone_size: few; j_call: TRBJ1-5; cdr3_aa: CASRLGAGSNQPQHF; cdr3_nt: TGTGCCAGTAGATTGGGGGCCGGCAGCAATCAGCCCCAGCATTTT
d_call: NA; v_call: TRBV11-2; clone_size: NA; j_call: TRBJ1-1; cdr3_aa: CASFRWNMNTEAFF; cdr3_nt: TGTGCCAGTTTCCGCTGGAACATGAACACTGAAGCTTTCTTT
d_call: TRBD2; v_call: TRBV14; clone_size: NA; j_call: TRBJ2-3; cdr3_aa: CASSQEDEGLAGVSDTQYF; cdr3_nt: TGTGCCAGCAGCCAAGAGGATGAGGGACTAGCGGGAGTCTCAGATACGCAGTATTTT
d_call: NA; v_call: TRBV2; clone_size: NA; j_call: TRBJ2-2; cdr3_aa: CASSATGELFF; cdr3_nt: TGTGCCAGCAGTGCCACCGGGGAGCTGTTTTTT
d_call: NA; v_call: TRBV7-6; clone_size: NA; j_call: TRBJ2-7; cdr3_aa: CASSLGPYYEQYF; cdr3_nt: TGTGCCAGCAGCTTAGGGCCGTACTACGAGCAGTACTTC
d_call: NA; v_call: TRBV19; clone_size: NA; j_call: TRBJ1-5; cdr3_aa: CASSTESVTGSHQPQHF; cdr3_nt: TGTGCCAGTAGTACCGAATCCGTGACCGGGAGCCATCAGCCCCAGCATTTT
d_call: NA; v_call: TRBV19; clone_size: NA; j_call: TRBJ2-5; cdr3_aa: CASSIPPRETQYF; cdr3_nt: TGTGCCAGTAGTATACCCCCTAGGGAGACCCAGTACTTC
d_call: TRBD2; v_call: TRBV5-3; clone_size: NA; j_call: TRBJ2-2; cdr3_aa: CARSFREVWTGELFF; cdr3_nt: TGTGCCAGAAGCTTCCGGGAGGTATGGACCGGGGAGCTGTTTTTT
d_call: NA; v_call: TRBV6-2/TRBV6-3; clone_size: NA; j_call: TRBJ1-1; cdr3_aa: CASSYRNTEAFF; cdr3_nt: TGTGCCAGCAGTTACAGGAACACTGAAGCTTTCTTT
d_call: NA; v_call: TRBV14; clone_size: NA; j_call: TRBJ2-3; cdr3_aa: CASSPDLGDTQYF; cdr3_nt: TGTGCCAGCAGCCCCGACTTGGGGGATACGCAGTATTTT
d_call: NA; v_call: TRBV21-1; clone_size: NA; j_call: TRBJ1-2; cdr3_aa: CASSKEKFPGANYGYTF; cdr3_nt: TGTGCCAGCAGCAAAGAGAAATTTCCGGGAGCTAACTATGGCTACACCTTC
d_call: TRBD1; v_call: TRBV19; clone_size: NA; j_call: TRBJ2-5; cdr3_aa: CASSVTGGQETQYF; cdr3_nt: TGTGCCAGTAGTGTGACAGGGGGCCAAGAGACCCAGTACTTC
d_call: NA; v_call: TRBV30; clone_size: NA; j_call: TRBJ1-6; cdr3_aa: CAWSGRGGNSPLHF; cdr3_nt: TGTGCCTGGAGTGGAAGGGGTGGCAATTCACCCCTCCACTTT
d_call: NA; v_call: TRBV3-1/TRBV3-2; clone_size: NA; j_call: TRBJ1-1; cdr3_aa: CASSHPGQGTEAFF; cdr3_nt: TGTGCCAGCAGCCACCCGGGGCAGGGCACTGAAGCTTTCTTT
d_call: TRBD1; v_call: TRBV28; clone_size: once; j_call: TRBJ1-2; cdr3_aa: CASSTTGGLGYTF; cdr3_nt: TGTGCCAGCAGCACGACAGGGGGCTTGGGCTACACCTTC
d_call: NA; v_call: TRBV25-1; clone_size: NA; j_call: TRBJ1-5; cdr3_aa: CASTLSRTNQPQHF; cdr3_nt: TGTGCCAGCACACTTAGCAGGACCAATCAGCCCCAGCATTTT
d_call: NA; v_call: TRBV6-5; clone_size: few; j_call: TRBJ1-2; cdr3_aa: CASSYRVREKDGYTF; cdr3_nt: TGTGCCAGCAGTTACAGGGTCCGCGAGAAGGATGGCTACACCTTC